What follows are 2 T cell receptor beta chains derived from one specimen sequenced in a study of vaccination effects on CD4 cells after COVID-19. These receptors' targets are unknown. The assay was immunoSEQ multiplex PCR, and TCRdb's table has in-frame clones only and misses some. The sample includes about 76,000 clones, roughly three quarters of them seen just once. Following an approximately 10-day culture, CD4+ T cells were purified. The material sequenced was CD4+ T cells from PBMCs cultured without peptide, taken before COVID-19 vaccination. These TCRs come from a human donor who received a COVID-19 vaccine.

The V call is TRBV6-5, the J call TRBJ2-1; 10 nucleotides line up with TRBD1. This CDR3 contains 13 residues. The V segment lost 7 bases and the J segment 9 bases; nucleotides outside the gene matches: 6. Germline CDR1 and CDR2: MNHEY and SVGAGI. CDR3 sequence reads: CASKDRGFGEQFF. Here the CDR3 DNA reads TGTGCCAGCAAGGACAGGGGGTTTGGTGAGCAGTTCTTC.

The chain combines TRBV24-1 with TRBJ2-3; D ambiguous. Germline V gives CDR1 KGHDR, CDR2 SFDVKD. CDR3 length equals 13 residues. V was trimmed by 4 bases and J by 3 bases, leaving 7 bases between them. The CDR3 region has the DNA TGTGCCACCAGTGAGGCCGGGACAGATACGCAGTATTTT. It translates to CATSEAGTDTQYF.